These T cell receptor beta chains were read from a single sample in a study of blood T cell repertoires in COVID-19. Clones were read by immunoSEQ multiplex PCR, and TCRdb kept only the in-frame ones, dropping some. The table lists under 300,000 clones, about 83% of them singletons. Sequenced input: peripheral blood. Source of these receptors: a young man who had recovered from COVID-19. The conserved cysteine and the conserved F or W are not part of the CDR3 here. The order of the fields is CDR3 protein, V gene, J gene.

ASSSAGEETQY	TRBV7-9	TRBJ2-5
ASSPGGAYT	TRBV3-1/TRBV3-2	TRBJ1-2
ASVPEHNSPLH	TRBV2	TRBJ1-6
APGRAASTGELF	TRBV24-1	TRBJ2-2
ASSEIGTGGNSPLH	TRBV10-2	TRBJ1-6
ASRGHLLPYEQY	TRBV6-5	TRBJ2-7
ASSPKLAGSTDTQY	TRBV18	TRBJ2-3
SVEFGLPGELF	TRBV29-1	TRBJ2-2
ASSFGGTEAF	TRBV12-3/TRBV12-4	TRBJ1-1
ASSLATGYGYT	TRBV7-2	TRBJ1-2
ASSADSSSGNTIY	TRBV5-4	TRBJ1-3
ASSRTGDFSGNTIY	TRBV7-9	TRBJ1-3
ASRRVGYGTNEKLF	TRBV2	TRBJ1-4
ASSLSGADTQY	TRBV5-1	TRBJ2-3
ASSEDRAKNIQY	TRBV5-1	TRBJ2-4
ASRQSGQNTEAF	TRBV6-5	TRBJ1-1
ASSHGRLAGGDTQY	TRBV4-2	TRBJ2-3
ASSHSPGQGNYEQY	TRBV4-2	TRBJ2-7
ASSLRTGTHEQY	TRBV4-1	TRBJ2-7
ASSLSPGQSSGNTIY	TRBV18	TRBJ1-3
ASSFSDRWGLNTEAF	TRBV11-3	TRBJ1-1
ASSLGQKETQY	TRBV5-1	TRBJ2-5
ASSLVSGAYEQY	TRBV5-5	TRBJ2-7
ASTLSLDSKETQY	TRBV19	TRBJ2-5
ASSLEGGQPQH	TRBV6-5	TRBJ1-5
ASSLGGDRVYEQY	TRBV5-1	TRBJ2-7
ASSLEGAYTEAF	TRBV28	TRBJ1-1
ASSLWLTGEVFNYGYT	TRBV11-2	TRBJ1-2
ASSLYGGSGNTIY	TRBV28	TRBJ1-3
ASSYDRFGQETQY	TRBV6-2/TRBV6-3	TRBJ2-5
ASSQVEGTKLF	TRBV3-1/TRBV3-2	TRBJ1-4
ASNAPGQGTGELF	TRBV7-2	TRBJ2-2
ASSQGLNSPLH	TRBV6-5	TRBJ1-6
ASSPQASPLH	TRBV7-9	TRBJ1-6
ASSRSVGGGTDTQY	TRBV7-6	TRBJ2-3
ASSLEQALTNEQF	TRBV5-1	TRBJ2-1
AIKRSASNRGGRSVGQPQH	TRBV10-3	TRBJ1-5
ASTGERAQETQY	TRBV2	TRBJ2-5
ASSFPPGQGGYGYT	TRBV7-2	TRBJ1-2
ASSSGVETQY	TRBV12-3/TRBV12-4	TRBJ2-5
ASSLGFGETDQPQH	TRBV7-2	TRBJ1-5
ASSRGLDGNTIY	TRBV10-2	TRBJ1-3
ASSPESGTPKTHGYT	TRBV18	TRBJ1-2
ASSYDSSGNTIY	TRBV6-5	TRBJ1-3
ASSQGGGELF	TRBV12-3/TRBV12-4	TRBJ2-2
ASSLSWAEPYSNQPQH	TRBV7-9	TRBJ1-5
ASSSRTDSGNTIY	TRBV5-5	TRBJ1-3